This T cell receptor (beta chain) was profiled in a study of cytomegalovirus exposure and HLA in healthy donors. PCR involved 60 Vbeta and 13 Jbeta primers. Profiled with immunoSEQ multiplex PCR; TCRdb holds only in-frame clones, not every one. This sample has fewer than 90,000 clones, with around 79% found just once. Germline CDR1 SGHNT, CDR2 YYREEE (reference sequence). The CDR3 runs to 14 residues. Germline trimming cut 5 bases from V and 9 bases from J; bases unmatched to any gene: 9. The chain carries TRBV5-4 and TRBJ2-1, with 9 bases that match TRBD2. Sequenced sample: PBMCs. The clonotype comes from a woman aged 40 to 55 in good health and CMV-seropositive. CDR3 sequence (DNA): TGTGCCAGCAGTTCCGGGACTAGCCTTAGTGAGCAGTTCTTC. Translated, it gives CASSSGTSLSEQFF.